What follows are 5 T cell receptor beta chains derived from one specimen sequenced in a study of control samples from healthy donors and cancer patients. Method: immunoSEQ multiplex PCR; TCRdb's copy keeps in-frame clones and lacks some. Of about 73,000 clones listed, just under 90% are singletons. The sequencing input was PBMCs. The receptors here all came from a man aged 60 to 69 with lung cancer.

This sequence joins TRBV7-3 and TRBJ2-3; 10 nucleotides match TRBD2. There are 19 residues in the CDR3. Trimming cost V 1 base and J 2 bases; bases outside gene matches: 12. Germline V gene sequence: CDR1 SGHTA, CDR2 FQGTGA. The CDR3 protein is CASSLSGLASGGYTDTQYF. The CDR3 coding sequence is TGTGCCAGCAGCTTAAGTGGCCTTGCTAGCGGGGGATACACAGATACGCAGTATTTT.

The chain recombines TRBV18 with TRBJ2-7; TRBD1 is a possible D gene (6 bases). The CDR3 covers 14 residues. Germline CDR1 is KGHSH and CDR2 is LQKENI. Trimming cost V 3 bases and J 7 bases, with 16 bases left between them. The CDR3 spells CASSPRTDSREQYF. The CDR3 region has the DNA TGTGCCAGCTCACCGAGGACAGACTCTAGAGAGCAGTACTTC.

The V and J genes are TRBV5-1 and TRBJ2-7; D is possibly TRBD2 (6 bases). The CDR3 loop spans 15 amino acids. V was shortened by 4 bases and J by 3 bases, with 17 bases between the two germline ends. The germline V gene has CDR1 SGHRS and CDR2 YFSETQ. The CDR3 is CASSAPGERGYEQYV. The CDR3 DNA follows: TGCGCCAGCAGCGCTCCGGGGGAAAGAGGCTACGAGCAGTACGTC.

V gene TRBV9 combines with J gene TRBJ1-2; no firm D call. This CDR3 has 17 amino acids. V gave up 1 base and J gave up 4 bases, with 20 bases separating them. Germline CDR1 SGDLS, CDR2 YYNGEE. CDR3: CASSVTIRPAAPYGYTF. CDR3 bases: TGTGCCAGCAGCGTAACAATTCGGCCGGCGGCACCCTATGGCTACACCTTC.

V is TRBV29-1 and J is TRBJ1-6, with 7 positions matching TRBD1. Per germline, CDR1 SQVTM and CDR2 ANQGSEA. The CDR3 contains 13 residues. V was clipped by 4 bases and J by 10 bases; unmatched bases: 7. CDR3 loop: CSVGEGANSPLHF. The CDR3 DNA sequence: TGCAGCGTTGGAGAGGGGGCTAACTCACCCCTCCACTTT.